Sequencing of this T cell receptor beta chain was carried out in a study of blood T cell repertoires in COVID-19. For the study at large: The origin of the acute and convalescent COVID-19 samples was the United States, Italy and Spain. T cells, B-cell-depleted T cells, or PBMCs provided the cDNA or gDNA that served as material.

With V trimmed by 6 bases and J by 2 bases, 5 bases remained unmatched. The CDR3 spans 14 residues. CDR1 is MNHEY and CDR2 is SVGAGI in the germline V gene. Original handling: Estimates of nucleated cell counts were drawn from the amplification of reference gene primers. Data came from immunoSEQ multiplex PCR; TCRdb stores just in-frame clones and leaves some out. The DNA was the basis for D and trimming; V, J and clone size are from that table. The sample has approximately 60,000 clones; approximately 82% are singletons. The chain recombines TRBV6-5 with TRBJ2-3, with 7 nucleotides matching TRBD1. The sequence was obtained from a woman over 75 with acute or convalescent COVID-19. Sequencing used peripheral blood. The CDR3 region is CASRSDRYTDTQYF. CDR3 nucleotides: TGTGCCAGCAGGTCGGACAGGTACACAGATACGCAGTATTTT.